Listed here are 17 T cell receptor beta chains from one sample, sequenced in a study of blood T cell repertoires in COVID-19. The repertoire was sequenced with immunoSEQ multiplex PCR; TCRdb's copy has only in-frame clones and lacks some. The sample records approximately 260,000 clones, around four fifths being singletons. Sequencing was performed on PBMCs or T cells enriched from blood (not recorded which). The receptors were gathered from a man younger than 40 with acute COVID-19.

This chain links TRBV18 with TRBJ2-7; perhaps TRBD1 as D (5 bases). This CDR3 is 13 amino acids long. Germline V lookup: CDR1 KGHSH, CDR2 LQKENI. V was pared by 3 bases and J by 6 bases, with 12 bases between. The CDR3 DNA reads as TGTGCCAGCTCACCCCCCCTGGGGCTCGAGCAGTACGTC. This gives the protein CASSPPLGLEQYV.

The V gene is TRBV7-9, the J gene TRBJ2-3; tentative D call: TRBD2 (6 bases). V gave up 8 bases and J gave up 2 bases, with 11 bases separating them. The CDR3 spans 13 residues. Germline CDR1 is SEHNR and CDR2 is FQNEAQ (reference sequence). For the CDR3, the DNA is TGTGCCAGCCCGGAGGGCCACACAGATACGCAGTATTTT. It specifies CASPEGHTDTQYF.

The chain has TRBV11-2 and TRBJ2-1; TRBD2 matches at 10 bases. The CDR3 is 17 residues long. V gave up 1 base and J gave up 5 bases; unmatched junction bases: 8. Looked up from germline, CDR1 is SGHAT and CDR2 is FQNNGV. CDR3 in DNA: TGTGCCAGCAGCTTAGGAGCGGGAGGGCCTGTACACAATGAGCAGTTCTTC. It encodes CASSLGAGGPVHNEQFF.

This chain joins TRBV6-5 and TRBJ1-5; 8 bases fit TRBD1. The germline gives CDR1 MNHEY, CDR2 SVGAGI. J gave up 4 bases and V 7 bases, and 9 bases lay outside the gene matches. The CDR3 sequence is 15 residues long. The CDR3 loop reads CASTTGQGANQPQHF. The CDR3 coding sequence is TGTGCCAGCACTACCGGACAGGGAGCGAATCAGCCCCAGCATTTT.

The genes are TRBV7-6 and TRBJ2-1, with D tentatively TRBD2 (6 bases). CDR3 length: 16 amino acids. Germline values: CDR1 SGHVS, CDR2 FNYEAQ. Trimming took off 5 bases at V and 8 bases at J, with 22 bases between the two ends. The CDR3, as DNA: TGTGCCAGCAGCGAGACGACTAGTATCCCTCTTCATGAGCAGTTCTTC. It is translated as CASSETTSIPLHEQFF.

The rearrangement joins TRBV7-4 to TRBJ2-1; TRBD2 matches at 13 bases. V shed 4 bases, J shed 12 bases, and the junction held 24 bases outside the gene matches. The CDR3 extends over 20 amino acids. The V gene's germline CDR1 is SGHVT and CDR2 SQSDAQ. CDR3 sequence (DNA): TGTGCCAGCAGCTACCCATTTCCTACTAGCGGGAGGGTGATTGTAAAGGTGCAGTTCTTC. Translating it yields CASSYPFPTSGRVIVKVQFF.

J is TRBJ1-2 and V is TRBV21-1; the table assigns TRBD1, which was not confirmed against the DNA. TRBV21-1 is labeled a pseudogene. This CDR3 is 16 amino acids long. For the CDR3, the DNA is TGTGCCAGCCCCCAAGGGGTTGGCAGAGCTAACTATGGCTACACCTTC. It is translated as CASPQGVGRANYGYTF.

The chain employs TRBV19 and TRBJ2-1; TRBD2 matches 7 bases. Germline assignment: CDR1 LNHDA and CDR2 SQIVND (reference sequence). After removal of 3 bases from V and 7 bases from J, the junction contained 12 bases not matched to a gene. There are 16 residues in the CDR3. The DNA of the CDR3 is TGTGCCAGTAGTATTTCCGAAGCGGGAATAAGAAATGAGCAGTTCTTC. Translation gives CASSISEAGIRNEQFF. The full variable domain, completed using reference TRBV19 and TRBJ2-1, is DGGITQSPKYLFRKEGQNVTLSCEQNLNHDAMYWYRQDPGQGLRLIYYSQIVNDFQKGDIAEGYSVSREKKESFPLTVTSAQKNPTAFYLCASSISEAGIRNEQFFGPGTRLTVL.

This chain links TRBV24-1 with TRBJ2-2, with a possible D match to TRBD1 (7 bases). Germline values: CDR1 KGHDR, CDR2 SFDVKD. This CDR3 has 14 amino acids. V was pared by 5 bases and J by 6 bases, with 12 bases between. The CDR3: CATSARGVSGELFF. In DNA form, the CDR3 reads TGTGCCACCAGTGCCAGGGGGGTATCCGGGGAGCTGTTTTTT.

The chain couples TRBV28 to TRBJ2-2; weak D call: TRBD2 (6 bases). Trimming removed 4 bases at V and 1 base at J, with 13 bases between. Germline lookup yields CDR1 MDHEN and CDR2 SYDVKM. The CDR3 totals 16 residues. CDR3 nucleotides: TGTGCCAGCAGTTCGGGGACTGACGAGAACACCGGGGAGCTGTTTTTT. It codes for CASSSGTDENTGELFF.

J is TRBJ2-7 and V is TRBV18, with 7 bases aligning to TRBD1. This CDR3 has 16 residues. Looked up from germline, CDR1 is KGHSH and CDR2 is LQKENI. V lost 5 bases to trimming and J lost 0 bases; unmatched junction nucleotides: 10. DNA of the CDR3: TGTGCCAGCTCAGGGAAGGGGGCGGGTATCTCCTACGAGCAGTACGTC. Amino acid sequence: CASSGKGAGISYEQYV.

In its sample, this clone was seen a few times. This sequence joins TRBV11-2 and TRBJ1-4; 8 bases agree with TRBD1. Trimming took 5 bases from V and 0 from J; bases not matched to a gene: 11. From germline, CDR1 is SGHAT and CDR2 FQNNGV. The CDR3 loop spans 18 amino acids. In DNA form, the CDR3 reads TGTGCCAGCAGCCCCCGGACAGGGAATCCTGCAACTAATGAAAAACTGTTTTTT. Protein: CASSPRTGNPATNEKLFF.

V gene TRBV19 combines with J gene TRBJ1-5; 7 nucleotides line up with TRBD1. The V gene's germline CDR1 is LNHDA and CDR2 SQIVND (reference sequence). This CDR3 contains 14 residues. Germline trimming cut 5 bases from V and 7 bases from J; bases unmatched to any gene: 8. The CDR3 DNA reads TGTGCCAGTAGTTCAACCGGGACAGCACAGCCCCAGCATTTT. Its translation: CASSSTGTAQPQHF.

This clone was counted only a few times. The J gene is TRBJ1-3, the V gene TRBV7-3, with D unresolved. CDR3 length: 13 amino acids. Germline V gene data show CDR1 as SGHTA and CDR2 as FQGTGA. V lost 5 bases to trimming and J lost 0 bases, with 5 bases between them. The CDR3 bases are TGTGCCAGCAGCCCGAGCTCTGGAAACACCATATATTTT. Residues: CASSPSSGNTIYF.

This rearrangement joins TRBV27 to TRBJ1-5; D unresolved. The V and J ends lost 6 bases and 5 bases respectively, with 23 bases between them. Germline V lookup: CDR1 MNHEY, CDR2 SMNVEV (reference sequence). The CDR3 sequence is 17 residues long. The CDR3 protein is CASSYFIWEELDQPQHF. For the CDR3, the DNA is TGTGCCAGCAGCTACTTTATTTGGGAGGAATTGGATCAGCCCCAGCATTTT.

This rearrangement joins TRBV11-1 to TRBJ2-2; TRBD1 agrees at 10 bases. Germline assignment: CDR1 SGHAT and CDR2 FQDESV (reference sequence). The CDR3 length is 15 residues. V lost 3 bases and J lost 3; bases outside the gene matches: 1. The CDR3 sequence is CASSFGTGDTGELFF. In DNA form, the CDR3 reads TGTGCCAGCAGCTTCGGGACAGGGGACACCGGGGAGCTGTTTTTT.

This clone is a singleton in its sample. V is TRBV12-3 or TRBV12-4 and J is TRBJ1-2; D unclear. Trimming pared 5 bases from V and 4 bases from J, leaving 11 bases between. The CDR3 spans 13 residues. Written as DNA, the CDR3 is TGTGCCAGCAGTCTTGGTAGTGGCTATGGCTACACCTTC. Translation gives CASSLGSGYGYTF.